Shown below are 30 T cell receptor beta chains from a single sample sequenced in a study of blood T cell repertoires in COVID-19 (dated by TCRdb to 2020 to 2022). Receptors were amplified or captured by the immunoSEQ multiplex PCR assay. As stored in TCRdb, this immuneACCESS dataset retains in-frame rearrangements with V and J assigned. A fraction of the clones does not appear; measured against another copy, unresolved V genes explain less than half of the discrepancy, and the remainder lacks a known reason. The sample table holds 90,000 or so clones, of which about 86% were seen once. Less than 8.5% of the sample rests with the top ten. Sequences were obtained from peripheral blood. The receptors shown here come from a man in his sixties with acute or convalescent COVID-19.

The chain employs TRBV2 and TRBJ2-1, with 7 nucleotides matching TRBD2. This CDR3 contains 16 residues. V lost 4 bases to trimming and J lost 7 bases; unmatched junction nucleotides: 13. The germline gives CDR1 SNHLY, CDR2 FYNNEI. In nucleotides, the CDR3 is TGTGCCAGCAGTGGACTAGCTTTCGCGGCCGGGAATGAGCAGTTCTTC. Translated, it gives CASSGLAFAAGNEQFF.

CDR3 nucleotides: TGTGCCAGCAGCGTTGTATCGAGCCTTAATGAGCAGTTCTTC. Protein: CASSVVSSLNEQFF. The chain carries TRBV27 and TRBJ2-1; no clear D. The CDR3 has 14 amino acids. Germline lookup yields CDR1 MNHEY and CDR2 SMNVEV (reference sequence). Trimming left V 6 bases short and J 7 bases short, with 16 bases between.

V is TRBV24-1 and J is TRBJ2-7; 7 nucleotides match TRBD1. From germline, CDR1 is KGHDR and CDR2 SFDVKD. Trimming cost V 5 bases and J 3 bases; bases outside gene matches: 12. The length of the CDR3 is 16 residues. As DNA, the CDR3 is TGTGCCACCAGTGCTAGATCGGGACAGCGCGTCTACGAGCAGTACTTC. Its protein is CATSARSGQRVYEQYF.

The chain links TRBV6-5 to TRBJ2-1; TRBD2 aligns across 12 bases. The germline CDR1 and CDR2 sequences are MNHEY and SVGAGI. The CDR3 has 15 amino acids. J lost 7 bases, V lost 4 bases, and 5 bases had no gene match. CDR3 sequence: CASSLLAGGRNEQFF. CDR3 coding DNA: TGTGCCAGCAGTTTACTAGCGGGGGGTAGGAATGAGCAGTTCTTC.

The CDR3 nucleotides are TGTGCCAGCAGCTTAAGTGGGAGCTCCTACGAGCAGTACTTC. This codes for CASSLSGSSYEQYF. The rearrangement joins TRBV7-2 to TRBJ2-7; tentatively, D is TRBD2 (5 bases). Germline V CDR1 and CDR2: SGHTA, FQGNSA. Between the trimmed V and J ends, which lost 2 bases and 0 bases, there was a span of 8 bases. CDR3 length: 14 residues.

The gene calls are TRBV11-2 and TRBJ2-5, with 9 bases aligning to TRBD1. Unmatched junction bases numbered 9, after V lost 5 bases and J lost 5 bases. The CDR3 has 15 amino acids. CDR1 is SGHAT, CDR2 FQNNGV, per germline. In DNA, the CDR3 is TGTGCCAGCAGCCTCGGGACAGGGAGTAGGGAGACCCAGTACTTC. This sequence encodes CASSLGTGSRETQYF.

This clone has only one observation. The V call is TRBV5-1, the J call TRBJ2-1; D is unresolved. Per the germline V gene, CDR1 is SGHRS and CDR2 is YFSETQ. Trimming shortened V by 0 bases and J by 8 bases, and 15 bases separated the two germline ends. The CDR3 has 15 amino acids. The CDR3 DNA is TGCGCCAGCAGCTTGGTTAACAGCCGGCAGGATGAGCAGTTCTTC. Protein sequence: CASSLVNSRQDEQFF.

The V call is TRBV5-4, the J call TRBJ2-1; 7 positions agree with TRBD2. Germline values: CDR1 SGHNT, CDR2 YYREEE (reference sequence). The CDR3 totals 16 residues. J gave up 2 bases and V 4 bases, and 9 bases lay outside the gene matches. CDR3 nucleotides: TGTGCCAGCAGCCCCCGGGAAGCGGGACCCTACAATGAGCAGTTCTTC. Translation: CASSPREAGPYNEQFF. Complete variable domain (other parts from reference TRBV5-4 and TRBJ2-1): ETGVTQSPTHLIKTRGQQVTLRCSSQSGHNTVSWYQQALGQGPQFIFQYYREEENGRGNFPPRFSGLQFPNYSSELNVNALELDDSALYLCASSPREAGPYNEQFFGPGTRLTVL.

This clone was counted once. The V gene is TRBV23-1, the J gene TRBJ1-2, with D uncertain. TRBV23-1 counts as an open reading frame of uncertain function. This CDR3 contains 14 residues. The V end was cut by 10 bases, the J end by 8 bases, with 23 bases between. In DNA, the CDR3 is TGCGCCATAGTAGACTGGATCCCCCTTCACGGCTACACCTTC. Protein product: CAIVDWIPLHGYTF.

This chain links TRBV6-2 or TRBV6-3 with TRBJ2-4; TRBD1 agrees at 9 bases. Germline CDR1 MNHEY, CDR2 SVGEGT. This CDR3 has 17 amino acids. Trimming at V came to 2 bases and at J to 0 bases, leaving 5 bases not matched to a gene. This CDR3 is CASSYVGQGLAKNIQYF. CDR3 sequence (DNA): TGTGCCAGCAGTTACGTTGGACAGGGGCTAGCCAAAAACATTCAGTACTTC.

This chain joins TRBV29-1 and TRBJ1-5, with TRBD1 matching over 7 bases. Per germline, CDR1 SQVTM and CDR2 ANQGSEA. The CDR3 sequence is 13 residues long. Trimming removed 6 bases from V and 5 bases from J; junction bases left unmatched: 7. CDR3 amino acids: CSVRDRKDQPQHF. CDR3 coding DNA: TGCAGCGTCCGGGACAGAAAAGATCAGCCCCAGCATTTT.

This rearrangement joins TRBV21-1 to TRBJ1-1. TRBV21-1 is flagged as a pseudogene. The CDR3 runs 15 residues. CDR3 sequence (DNA): TGTGCCAGCAGCAAAGGGGGGGGATTGAACACTGAAGCTTTCTTT. Protein: CASSKGGGLNTEAFF.

The CDR3: CSVQDRLSSYEQYF. The CDR3, as DNA: TGCAGCGTTCAGGACAGGCTGAGCTCCTACGAGCAGTACTTC. The gene calls are TRBV29-1 and TRBJ2-7, with 7 bases that match TRBD1. The junction had 7 bases not matched to a gene; V was cut back by 5 bases and J by 0 bases. CDR1 and CDR2 from the germline V gene are SQVTM and ANQGSEA. The CDR3 is made up of 14 amino acids.

The genes are TRBV19 and TRBJ2-2; possible D gene TRBD1, 5 bases. The CDR3 totals 14 residues. The V end was cut by 7 bases, the J end by 4 bases, with 13 bases between. Germline V gene sequence: CDR1 LNHDA, CDR2 SQIVND (reference sequence). The CDR3 region is CASTPTGITGELFF. Written as DNA, the CDR3 is TGTGCCAGTACCCCCACAGGTATCACCGGGGAGCTGTTTTTT.

The chain recombines TRBV18 with TRBJ1-1; D is unresolved. The CDR3 extends over 15 amino acids. Germline loops: CDR1 KGHSH, CDR2 LQKENI. Trimming removed 1 base from V and 1 base from J, with 10 bases in between. CDR3 sequence reads: CASSPQPGSNTEAFF. As DNA, the CDR3 is TGTGCCAGCTCACCACAACCGGGGTCGAACACTGAAGCTTTCTTT.

The chain combines TRBV6-2 or TRBV6-3 with TRBJ2-5, with D possibly matching TRBD2 (6 bases). Germline V lookup: CDR1 MNHEY, CDR2 SVGEGT. The V end was cut by 4 bases, the J end by 5 bases, with 17 bases between. The CDR3 sequence is 15 residues long. The CDR3 here is CASSFRLAAGETQYF. As DNA, the CDR3 is TGTGCCAGCAGTTTCAGACTCGCGGCGGGGGAGACCCAGTACTTC.

The chain carries TRBV7-6 and TRBJ1-1; D not certain. The germline V and J ends were trimmed by 1 base and 0 bases, with 9 bases remaining between them. The CDR3 length is 15 residues. Germline V gene sequence: CDR1 SGHVS, CDR2 FNYEAQ. The CDR3 sequence is CASSLGPLMNTEAFF. The CDR3, as DNA: TGTGCCAGCAGCTTAGGGCCGCTCATGAACACTGAAGCTTTCTTT.

The chain links TRBV19 to TRBJ1-1, with 9 nucleotides matching TRBD1. The CDR3 length is 17 residues. CDR1 is LNHDA, CDR2 SQIVND, per germline (reference sequence). V dropped 3 bases and J dropped 0; count of bases not matched to a gene: 8. The CDR3 here is CASSIFLTGGVNTEAFF. DNA of the CDR3: TGTGCCAGTAGTATCTTTTTGACAGGGGGTGTGAACACTGAAGCTTTCTTT.

The gene calls are TRBV18 and TRBJ2-3; TRBD1 aligns across 7 bases. Germline assignment: CDR1 KGHSH and CDR2 LQKENI. The junction had 5 bases not matched to a gene; V was cut back by 6 bases and J by 2 bases. The CDR3 spans 14 residues. Here the CDR3 reads CASSLDRITDTQYF. The CDR3 bases are TGTGCCAGCTCCCTGGACAGGATCACAGATACGCAGTATTTT.

Here the CDR3 reads CASSDRVLNQPQHF. For the CDR3, the DNA is TGTGCCAGTAGTGACAGGGTCCTCAATCAGCCCCAGCATTTT. J is TRBJ1-5 and V is TRBV19; 7 nucleotides match TRBD1. The CDR3 has 14 amino acids. CDR1 and CDR2 (germline): LNHDA, SQIVND (reference sequence). J gave up 3 bases and V 5 bases, and 4 bases lay outside the gene matches.

The rearrangement links TRBV29-1 to TRBJ1-4, with 8 nucleotides matching TRBD1. The germline V gene has CDR1 SQVTM and CDR2 ANQGSEA. The CDR3 has 12 amino acids. V lost 4 bases to trimming and J lost 6 bases; unmatched junction nucleotides: 1. CDR3 DNA: TGCAGCGTTGGACAGGGGTATGAAAAACTGTTTTTT. Its protein is CSVGQGYEKLFF.

This chain joins TRBV5-1 and TRBJ1-1; D not resolved. Per germline, CDR1 SGHRS and CDR2 YFSETQ. This CDR3 spans 17 amino acids. V lost 0 bases, J lost 0 bases, and 15 bases lay in between. For the CDR3, the DNA is TGCGCCAGCAGCTTGGGGCCGGGAGGCCCATTGAACACTGAAGCTTTCTTT. Encoded protein: CASSLGPGGPLNTEAFF.

The rearrangement links TRBV6-5 to TRBJ1-2, with TRBD1 identical over 7 bases. Germline loops: CDR1 MNHEY, CDR2 SVGAGI. The V gene end was trimmed by 6 bases and the J gene end by 3 bases; junction bases not matched to a gene: 10. This CDR3 has 15 residues. CDR3 sequence: CASRKGRTGHYGYTF. In DNA form, the CDR3 reads TGTGCCAGCAGAAAAGGCCGGACAGGCCACTATGGCTACACCTTC.

V and J are TRBV18 and TRBJ2-1, with TRBD2 as a possible D gene (6 bases). The V and J ends lost 6 bases and 8 bases respectively, with 14 bases between them. Germline CDR1 reads KGHSH; CDR2 reads LQKENI. This CDR3 region has 13 residues. CDR3 sequence (DNA): TGTGCCAGCTCCTCGCGGGGTATCGATGAGCAGTTCTTC. Translation: CASSSRGIDEQFF.

This sequence joins TRBV5-1 and TRBJ2-5; a weak D match, TRBD1 (6 bases). The V gene's germline CDR1 is SGHRS and CDR2 YFSETQ. CDR3 length: 13 amino acids. V lost 6 bases to trimming and J lost 10 bases, with 19 bases between them. The CDR3 reads CASTAEGLGGQYF. CDR3 sequence (DNA): TGCGCCAGCACCGCTGAGGGCCTAGGGGGCCAGTACTTC.

This chain connects TRBV5-1 to TRBJ1-2; D unclear. Germline loops: CDR1 SGHRS, CDR2 YFSETQ. CDR3 length: 14 amino acids. V shed 0 bases and J shed 2 bases, with 8 bases lying between them. CDR3 coding DNA: TGCGCCAGCAGCTTGGCTATTTTGAACTATGGCTACACCTTC. Amino acids: CASSLAILNYGYTF. Looking up the rest from reference TRBV5-1 and TRBJ1-2 gives the full variable domain: KAGVTQTPRYLIKTRGQQVTLSCSPISGHRSVSWYQQTPGQGLQFLFEYFSETQRNKGNFPGRFSGRQFSNSRSEMNVSTLELGDSALYLCASSLAILNYGYTFGSGTRLTVV.

V and J are TRBV20-1 and TRBJ2-2; D not certain. The ends were cut back, 3 bases at V and 0 bases at J, with 8 bases in the middle. This CDR3 has 14 residues. CDR1 DFQATT and CDR2 SNEGSKA come from the germline V gene (reference sequence). CDR3 in DNA: TGCAGTGCTAGTGGCACTACGAACACCGGGGAGCTGTTTTTT. It encodes CSASGTTNTGELFF.

The genes are TRBV6-5 and TRBJ2-1; TRBD2 agrees at 8 bases. This CDR3 is 14 amino acids long. V lost 4 bases, J lost 9 bases, and 8 bases stayed unmatched. Germline assignment: CDR1 MNHEY and CDR2 SVGAGI. This CDR3 reads CASSFYSGVGEQFF. The DNA for the CDR3 is TGTGCCAGCAGTTTCTATAGCGGGGTAGGTGAGCAGTTCTTC.

This chain connects TRBV5-1 to TRBJ1-2; D is uncertain. Trimming took 1 base from V and 3 from J, leaving 7 bases between them. Per germline, CDR1 SGHRS and CDR2 YFSETQ. The CDR3 has 13 amino acids. Written as DNA, the CDR3 is TGCGCCAGCAGCTTGAACAGCTACTATGGCTACACCTTC. As protein: CASSLNSYYGYTF.

V gene TRBV5-1 combines with J gene TRBJ2-6; possibly TRBD2 for D (6 bases). V was clipped by 3 bases and J by 1 base, with 26 bases between them. CDR1 is SGHRS and CDR2 is YFSETQ in the germline V gene. This CDR3 contains 21 residues. The CDR3 region is CASSSPSSSQAGTSGANVLTF. The DNA of the CDR3 is TGCGCCAGCAGCTCACCCAGTTCGTCGCAGGCGGGAACTTCTGGGGCCAACGTCCTGACTTTC. Complete variable domain (other parts from reference TRBV5-1 and TRBJ2-6): KAGVTQTPRYLIKTRGQQVTLSCSPISGHRSVSWYQQTPGQGLQFLFEYFSETQRNKGNFPGRFSGRQFSNSRSEMNVSTLELGDSALYLCASSSPSSSQAGTSGANVLTFGAGSRLTVL.